The rows below give T cell receptor beta chains drawn from one sample of a study of cytomegalovirus exposure and HLA in healthy donors. TCRdb's copy holds only in-frame clones and misses some; the assay was immunoSEQ multiplex PCR. Here the sample spans around 63,000 clones, about 77% being singletons. What was sequenced was PBMCs. The receptors here all came from a man aged 40-55 years in good health and CMV-seronegative. Both conserved end residues are part of each CDR3. Each record gives: CDR3 DNA, CDR3 protein, clone size, V gene, D gene, J gene. The D gene is left open where the match is weak. Some rows mark clone size as missing; the rest say once, few, many or name a class of expanded clone.

TGCGCCAGCAGCTTGGCCTTCTGGCAGGGGCTGGACGAGCAGTACTTC	CASSLAFWQGLDEQYF	.	TRBV5-1	.	TRBJ2-7
TGTGCCAGCAGCTTGGCCCCAGGCACTGAAGCTTTCTTT	CASSLAPGTEAFF	.	TRBV5-4	.	TRBJ1-1
TGTGCCAGCAGTCTCCACAGGGGTTCCGACCAGCCCCAGCATTTT	CASSLHRGSDQPQHF	few	TRBV6-6	TRBD1	TRBJ1-5
TGTGCCAGCGGAGACGGACTAGCGCTCGACGAGCAGTACTTC	CASGDGLALDEQYF	.	TRBV21-1	.	TRBJ2-7
TGTGCCAGCAGCTACAGGGGTAGCAATCAGCCCCAGCATTTT	CASSYRGSNQPQHF	.	TRBV5-8	TRBD1	TRBJ1-5
TGTGCCAGCAGCCCTGACTCTTTTGAGAAGTACTTC	CASSPDSFEKYF	.	TRBV12-1	.	TRBJ2-7
TGTGCCAGCAGAGACAACCCCGGATCCAGAGTAAGCAATGAGCAGTTCTTC	CASRDNPGSRVSNEQFF	.	TRBV28	.	TRBJ2-1
TGTGCCAGCAGTCTTCTAACGGGAGGGCTCTTGTACTTC	CASSLLTGGLLYF	.	TRBV6-5	TRBD2	TRBJ2-7
TGTGCCAGCAGTCTTAGCGGATTAAGCTCCTACAATGAGCAGTTCTTC	CASSLSGLSSYNEQFF	.	TRBV28	.	TRBJ2-1
TGTGCCAGCAGTGCCCAGGGACAGATAGGCAATGAGCAGTTCTTC	CASSAQGQIGNEQFF	.	TRBV6-4	TRBD1	TRBJ2-1
TGTGCCAGCAGAAATGGACAATACAATGAGCAGTTCTTC	CASRNGQYNEQFF	.	TRBV7-9	.	TRBJ2-1
TGTGCCAGCAGCGTTCAGGGTTTTTCTGGGGCCAACGTCCTGACTTTC	CASSVQGFSGANVLTF	once	TRBV5-6	.	TRBJ2-6
TGTGCCAGCAGCTTAGCCCAAGGGACAGATGGCTACACCTTC	CASSLAQGTDGYTF	.	TRBV11-2	TRBD1	TRBJ1-2
TGTGCCAGCAGTCCGCGACAGGGGGACACTGAAGCTTTCTTT	CASSPRQGDTEAFF	.	TRBV27	TRBD1	TRBJ1-1
TGCGCCAGCAGCGCCGAGGGCGGGAGGGCGCACTACGAGCAGTACTTC	CASSAEGGRAHYEQYF	.	TRBV5-1	TRBD2	TRBJ2-7
TGTGCCAGCAGCTTGATGTCGCTAGCGGGGTGGATCAATGAGCAGTTCTTC	CASSLMSLAGWINEQFF	few	TRBV5-4	TRBD2	TRBJ2-1
TGTGCCAGCACCATCGCGGGGGAGCAGTTCTTC	CASTIAGEQFF	.	TRBV6-1	.	TRBJ2-1
TGTGCCAGTAGTACAGGGGAGGGATCGGCTTTCTTT	CASSTGEGSAFF	.	TRBV19	.	TRBJ1-1
TGTGCCAGCGCTGAATCGGGGAACACTGAAGCTTTCTTT	CASAESGNTEAFF	.	TRBV6-1	.	TRBJ1-1